This T cell receptor beta chain appears in the sequencing data of a study of T cell repertoires in cytomegalovirus infection (dated by TCRdb to between 2018 and 2021). With regard to the full study: Donor HLA type was relevant to the analysis, as public TCR beta signatures indicated carriage of CMV infection together with the matching HLA type.

The sample was run on an Illumina HiSeq 1500. TCRdb trimmed public reads at Q25 via fastp, called clones via MiXCR and kept in-frame beta chains. Identical CDR3 protein sequences are pooled into one entry, listed with their most common genes and DNA. This sample comprises about 250,000 distinct CDR3 sequences, 12% of them detected only once. The leading ten clones occupy 1.5% to 2% of the sample. On this clonotype: The antigen this receptor binds is unknown. No base quality values were provided; no much bigger clone lies one nucleotide off.

Inclusive of the bounding cysteine and phenylalanine, the CDR3 is 21 residues long. The entry retains the CDR3 DNA only, 63 bases that are in frame from base 1. Ends trimmed: V by 5 bases, J by 4 bases; bases unmatched to a gene: 17. Reading the germline V gene gives CDR1 SGHTA and CDR2 FQGTGA. What the work shows at the level of the full study, not this receptor alone: Cumulative frequency of public TCR beta family members discriminated carriers of CMV infection plus the relevant HLA type in this cohort and an independent 352-donor cohort. The ex vivo response was dominated by HLA-C-restricted CMV-specific TCR beta clonotypes, which also provided the single most frequent clonotype in two of eight donors.

The chain links TRBV7-3 with TRBJ2-1, and 16 bases in between align with TRBD2. The origin of this receptor is a human donor in good health (CMV status not recorded). Some clones in this sample may be carry-over from other donors' samples. Sequenced input: PBMCs. CDR3 reads: CASSLPPGGTSGRAGYNEQFF. The DNA is TGTGCCAGCAGCCTCCCCCCGGGGGGGACTAGCGGGAGGGCCGGGTACAATGAGCAGTTCTTC.